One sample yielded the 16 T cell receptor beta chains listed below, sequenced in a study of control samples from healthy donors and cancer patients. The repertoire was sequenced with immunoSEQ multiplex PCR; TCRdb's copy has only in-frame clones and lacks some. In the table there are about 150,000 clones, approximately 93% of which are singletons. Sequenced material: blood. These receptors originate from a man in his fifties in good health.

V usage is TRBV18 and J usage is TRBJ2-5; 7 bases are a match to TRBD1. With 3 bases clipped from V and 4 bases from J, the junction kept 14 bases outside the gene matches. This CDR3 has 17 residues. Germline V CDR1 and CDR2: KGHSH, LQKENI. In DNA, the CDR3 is TGTGCCAGCTCACCGGTCCGGGACAGCTTAGGCGGAGAGACCCAGTACTTC. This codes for CASSPVRDSLGGETQYF.

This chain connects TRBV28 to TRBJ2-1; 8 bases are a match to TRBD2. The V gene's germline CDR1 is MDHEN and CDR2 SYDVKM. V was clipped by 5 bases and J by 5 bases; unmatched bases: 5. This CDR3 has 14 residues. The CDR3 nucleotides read TGTGCCAGCAGTCCGGGACTAGTAAACAATGAGCAGTTCTTC. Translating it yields CASSPGLVNNEQFF.

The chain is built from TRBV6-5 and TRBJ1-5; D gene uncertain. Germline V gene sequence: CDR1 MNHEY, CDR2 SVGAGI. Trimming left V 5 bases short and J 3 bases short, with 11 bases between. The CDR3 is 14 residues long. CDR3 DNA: TGTGCCAGCAGTCGGAACAGAGTCAATCAGCCCCAGCATTTT. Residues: CASSRNRVNQPQHF.

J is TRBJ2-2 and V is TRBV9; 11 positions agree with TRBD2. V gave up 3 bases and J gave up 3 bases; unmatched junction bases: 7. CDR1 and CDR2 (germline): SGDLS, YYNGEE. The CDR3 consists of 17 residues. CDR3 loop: CASSAQTSGTYTGELFF. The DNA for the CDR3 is TGTGCCAGCAGCGCCCAGACTAGCGGGACATACACCGGGGAGCTGTTTTTT.

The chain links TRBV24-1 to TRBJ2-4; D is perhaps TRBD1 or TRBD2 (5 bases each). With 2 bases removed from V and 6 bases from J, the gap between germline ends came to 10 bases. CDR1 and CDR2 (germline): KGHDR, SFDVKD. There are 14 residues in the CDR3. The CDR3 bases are TGTGCCACCAGTGATTCCGGGGCGGTAAACATTCAGTACTTC. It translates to CATSDSGAVNIQYF.

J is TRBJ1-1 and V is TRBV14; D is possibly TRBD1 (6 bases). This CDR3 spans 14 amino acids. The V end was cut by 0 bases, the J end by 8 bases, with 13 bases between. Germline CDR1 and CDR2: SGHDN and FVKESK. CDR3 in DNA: TGTGCCAGCAGCCAAGATCCCGGGGGGCCAGAAGCTTTCTTT. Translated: CASSQDPGGPEAFF.

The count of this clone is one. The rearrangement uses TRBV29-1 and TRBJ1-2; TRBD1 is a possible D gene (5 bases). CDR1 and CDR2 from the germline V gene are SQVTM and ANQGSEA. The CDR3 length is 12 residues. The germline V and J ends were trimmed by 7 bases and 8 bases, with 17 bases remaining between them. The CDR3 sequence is CSAARGAGGYTF. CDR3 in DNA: TGCAGCGCCGCCCGTGGGGCTGGGGGCTACACCTTC.

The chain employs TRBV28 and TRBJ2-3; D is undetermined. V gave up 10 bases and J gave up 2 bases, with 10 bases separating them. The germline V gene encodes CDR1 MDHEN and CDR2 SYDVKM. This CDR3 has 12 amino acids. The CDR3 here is CAIYSPTDTQYF. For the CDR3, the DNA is TGTGCCATATACAGCCCCACAGATACGCAGTATTTT.

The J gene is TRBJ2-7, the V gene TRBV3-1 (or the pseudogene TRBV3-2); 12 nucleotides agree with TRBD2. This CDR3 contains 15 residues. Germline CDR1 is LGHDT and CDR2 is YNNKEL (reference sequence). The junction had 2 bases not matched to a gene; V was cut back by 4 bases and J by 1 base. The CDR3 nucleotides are TGTGCCAGCAGCCGCGGGACTAGCGGGTCCTACGAGCAGTACTTC. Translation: CASSRGTSGSYEQYF.

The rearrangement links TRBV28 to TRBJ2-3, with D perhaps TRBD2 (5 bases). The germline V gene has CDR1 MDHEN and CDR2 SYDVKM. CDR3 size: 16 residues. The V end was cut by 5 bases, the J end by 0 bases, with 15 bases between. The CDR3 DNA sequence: TGTGCCAGCAGTCCACCGCGAGGGTCCAGCACAGATACGCAGTATTTT. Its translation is CASSPPRGSSTDTQYF. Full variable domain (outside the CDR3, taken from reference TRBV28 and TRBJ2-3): DVKVTQSSRYLVKRTGEKVFLECVQDMDHENMFWYRQDPGLGLRLIYFSYDVKMKEKGDIPEGYSVSREKKERFSLILESASTNQTSMYLCASSPPRGSSTDTQYFGPGTRLTVL.

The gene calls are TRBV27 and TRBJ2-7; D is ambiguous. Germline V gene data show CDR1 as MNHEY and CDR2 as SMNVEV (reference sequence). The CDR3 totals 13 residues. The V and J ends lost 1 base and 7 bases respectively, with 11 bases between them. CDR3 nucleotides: TGTGCCAGCAGTTTATTGGTCCCGCCGGAGCAGTACTTC. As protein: CASSLLVPPEQYF.

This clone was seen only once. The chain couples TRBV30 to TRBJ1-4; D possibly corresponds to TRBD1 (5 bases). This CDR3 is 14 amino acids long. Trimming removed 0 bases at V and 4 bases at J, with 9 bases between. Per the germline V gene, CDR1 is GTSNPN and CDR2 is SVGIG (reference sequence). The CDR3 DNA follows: TGTGCCTGGAGTGTAGACAGCGTTAATGAAAAACTGTTTTTT. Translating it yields CAWSVDSVNEKLFF. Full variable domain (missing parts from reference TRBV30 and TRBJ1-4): SQTIHQWPATLVQPVGSPLSLECTVEGTSNPNLYWYRQAAGRGLQLLFYSVGIGQISSEVPQNLSASRPQDRQFILSSKKLLLSDSGFYLCAWSVDSVNEKLFFGSGTQLSVL.

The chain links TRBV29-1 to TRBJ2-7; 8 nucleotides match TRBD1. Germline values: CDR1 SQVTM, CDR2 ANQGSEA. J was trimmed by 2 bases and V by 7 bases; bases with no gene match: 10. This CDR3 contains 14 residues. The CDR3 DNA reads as TGCAGCGCAACCCCGACAGGGGTGGCCTACGAGCAGTACTTC. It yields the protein CSATPTGVAYEQYF.

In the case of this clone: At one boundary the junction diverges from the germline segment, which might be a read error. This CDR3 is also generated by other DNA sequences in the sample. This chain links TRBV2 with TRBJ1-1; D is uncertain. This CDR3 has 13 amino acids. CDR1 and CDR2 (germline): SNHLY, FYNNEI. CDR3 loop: CASRVFMNTEAFF. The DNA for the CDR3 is TGTGCCAGCAGGGTATTTATGAACACTGAGGCTTTCTTT.

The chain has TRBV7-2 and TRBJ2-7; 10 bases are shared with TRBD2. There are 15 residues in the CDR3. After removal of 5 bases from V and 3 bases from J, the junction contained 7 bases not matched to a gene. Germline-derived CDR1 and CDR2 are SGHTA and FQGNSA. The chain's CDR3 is CASSSTGTSDYEQYF. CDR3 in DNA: TGTGCCAGCAGCAGCACCGGGACTAGCGACTACGAGCAGTACTTC.

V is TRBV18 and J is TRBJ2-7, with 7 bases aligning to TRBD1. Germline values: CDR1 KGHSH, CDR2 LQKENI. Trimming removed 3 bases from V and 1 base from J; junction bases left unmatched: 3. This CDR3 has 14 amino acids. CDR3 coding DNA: TGTGCCAGCTCACCCGGGACAGAGTCCTACGAGCAGTACTTC. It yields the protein CASSPGTESYEQYF.